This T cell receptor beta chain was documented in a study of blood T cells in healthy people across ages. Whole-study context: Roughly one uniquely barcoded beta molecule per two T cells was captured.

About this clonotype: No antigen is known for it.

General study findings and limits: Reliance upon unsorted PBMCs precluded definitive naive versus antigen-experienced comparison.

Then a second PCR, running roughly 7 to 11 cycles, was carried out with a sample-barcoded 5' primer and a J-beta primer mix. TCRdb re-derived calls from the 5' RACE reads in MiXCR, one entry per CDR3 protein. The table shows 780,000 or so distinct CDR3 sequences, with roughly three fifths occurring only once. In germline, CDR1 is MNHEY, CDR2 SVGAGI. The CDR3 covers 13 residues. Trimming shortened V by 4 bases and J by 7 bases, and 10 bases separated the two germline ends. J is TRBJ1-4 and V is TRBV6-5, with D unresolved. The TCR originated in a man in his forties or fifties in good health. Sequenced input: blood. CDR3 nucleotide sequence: TGTGCCAGCAGTTCAAGGATCGGTGAAAAACTGTTTTTT. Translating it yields CASSSRIGEKLFF.